Shown below are 25 T cell receptor beta chains from a single sample sequenced in a study of T cell repertoires in cytomegalovirus infection. TCRdb reanalysed the reads using MiXCR and keeps one entry per CDR3 protein. Here the sample spans roughly 180,000 distinct CDR3 sequences, roughly a fifth being singletons. Their antigens remain unidentified. The specimen was CD8+ T cells from cultured PBMCs, collected from culture after CMV antigen stimulation. These receptors were taken from a human donor in good health (CMV status not recorded). Some clones in this sample may be carry-over from other donors' samples.

This clonotype was seen a handful of times. CDR3 sequence reads: CASSLSTLYGYTF. In DNA, the CDR3 is TGTGCCAGCAGCTTATCCACCCTCTATGGCTACACCTTC. The chain recombines TRBV7-2 with TRBJ1-2; D gene ambiguous. Per the germline V gene, CDR1 is SGHTA and CDR2 is FQGNSA. The CDR3 spans 13 residues. Trimming removed 2 bases from V and 4 bases from J, with 8 bases in between.

This clonotype was found a few times. V and J are TRBV6-5 and TRBJ1-1, with D possibly matching TRBD1 (6 bases). Germline lookup yields CDR1 MNHEY and CDR2 SVGAGI. There are 14 residues in the CDR3. V gave up 10 bases and J gave up 2 bases, with 17 bases separating them. CDR3 protein: CATSYRDLNTEAFF. DNA of the CDR3: TGTGCCACCTCATACAGGGACCTAAACACTGAAGCTTTCTTT.

This clonotype has a handful of counts. The chain uses TRBV7-2 and TRBJ1-1, with D tentatively TRBD1 (5 bases). CDR3 size: 17 residues. Germline loops: CDR1 SGHTA, CDR2 FQGNSA. V shed 1 base and J shed 3 bases, with 18 bases lying between them. In DNA form, the CDR3 reads TGTGCCAGCAGCTTAGGGGCAGGGAGGGCGGTTGACACTGAAGCTTTCTTT. Protein: CASSLGAGRAVDTEAFF.

The chain combines TRBV12-3 or TRBV12-4 with TRBJ1-2; 7 nucleotides align to TRBD1. V lost 5 bases and J lost 3; bases outside the gene matches: 6. The CDR3 has 14 residues. CDR3 in amino acids: CASSGRGNYYGYTF. In DNA, the CDR3 is TGTGCCAGCAGTGGCAGGGGGAATTACTATGGCTACACCTTC.

There are a few counts of this clonotype. The V gene is TRBV7-8, the J gene TRBJ2-7; D is unresolved. CDR1 SGHVS and CDR2 FQNEAQ come from the germline V gene. The CDR3 is made up of 16 amino acids. V lost 5 bases to trimming and J lost 5 bases, with 22 bases between them. The CDR3: CASSPPTGRGFHEQYF. CDR3 coding DNA: TGTGCCAGCAGCCCTCCAACTGGCAGAGGTTTCCACGAGCAGTACTTC. The entire variable domain, with the rest obtained from reference TRBV7-8 and TRBJ2-7, is as follows: GAGVSQSPRYKVAKRGQDVALRCDPISGHVSLFWYQQALGQGPEFLTYFQNEAQLDKSGLPSDRFFAERPEGSVSTLKIQRTQQEDSAVYLCASSPPTGRGFHEQYFGPGTRLTVT.

The chain employs TRBV7-2 and TRBJ2-1; D could derive from TRBD1 or TRBD2 (5 bases each). The V end was cut by 1 base, the J end by 15 bases, with 16 bases between. Germline values: CDR1 SGHTA, CDR2 FQGNSA. The CDR3 is 13 amino acids. In nucleotides, the CDR3 is TGTGCCAGCAGCTTAGAATGGGACGTCAGTGGGTTCTTC. Its translation: CASSLEWDVSGFF.

This clonotype occurred a few times. The CDR3 region has the DNA TGTGCCAGCAGCTTAGGGACAGGGGAGAACACTGAAGCTTTCTTT. Protein product: CASSLGTGENTEAFF. The genes are TRBV7-2 and TRBJ1-1; TRBD1 matches 9 bases. The CDR3 covers 15 residues. Unmatched junction bases numbered 1, after V lost 1 base and J lost 1 base. Germline CDR1 SGHTA, CDR2 FQGNSA. The full variable domain, completed using reference TRBV7-2 and TRBJ1-1, is GAGVSQSPSNKVTEKGKDVELRCDPISGHTALYWYRQSLGQGLEFLIYFQGNSAPDKSGLPSDRFSAERTGGSVSTLTIQRTQQEDSAVYLCASSLGTGENTEAFFGQGTRLTVV.

This clonotype has a handful of counts. The V and J genes are TRBV7-8 and TRBJ1-2, with 8 bases aligning to TRBD1. This CDR3 spans 13 amino acids. V trimming: 6 bases; J trimming: 8 bases; junction bases outside the gene matches: 8. Germline V gene sequence: CDR1 SGHVS, CDR2 FQNEAQ. CDR3 region: CASSYQGADGYTF. DNA for the CDR3: TGTGCCAGCAGTTACCAGGGGGCTGACGGCTACACCTTC.

The rearrangement links TRBV9 to TRBJ2-1; the D is unclear. The CDR3 consists of 12 residues. In germline, CDR1 is SGDLS, CDR2 YYNGEE. V was pared by 0 bases and J by 7 bases, with 5 bases between. The CDR3 reads CASSVEGNEQFF. The CDR3 DNA reads TGTGCCAGCAGCGTAGAGGGAAATGAGCAGTTCTTC. The whole variable domain, remainder taken from reference TRBV9 and TRBJ2-1, is DSGVTQTPKHLITATGQRVTLRCSPRSGDLSVYWYQQSLDQGLQFLIQYYNGEERAKGNILERFSAQQFPDLHSELNLSSLELGDSALYFCASSVEGNEQFFGPGTRLTVL.

The count of this clonotype is one. The chain combines TRBV12-3 or TRBV12-4 with TRBJ1-5; no firm D call. V lost 3 bases and J 3 bases, leaving 9 bases between the germline ends. The CDR3 is 14 amino acids. CDR3 DNA: TGTGCCAGCAGTTTGTGGCAGGACAATCAGCCCCAGCATTTT. Translated, it gives CASSLWQDNQPQHF.

This clonotype was seen many times. The chain combines TRBV7-9 with TRBJ1-1; D gene uncertain. With 2 bases removed from V and 7 bases from J, the gap between germline ends came to 11 bases. CDR3 length: 13 residues. Germline assignment: CDR1 SEHNR and CDR2 FQNEAQ (reference sequence). CDR3: CASSLPDAYEAFF. As DNA, the CDR3 is TGTGCCAGCAGCTTACCGGACGCATATGAAGCTTTCTTT.

The chain is built from TRBV24-1 and TRBJ2-1; weak D call: TRBD1 (5 bases). The CDR3 length is 14 residues. V dropped 6 bases and J dropped 3 bases, with 11 bases sitting between them. The germline V gene encodes CDR1 KGHDR and CDR2 SFDVKD. In DNA form, the CDR3 reads TGTGCCACCAGTCCCAGGGAAGGCTACAATGAGCAGTTCTTC. Translation: CATSPREGYNEQFF.

This chain joins TRBV6-2 or TRBV6-3 and TRBJ2-3; TRBD2 matches 10 bases. The germline CDR1 and CDR2 sequences are MNHEY and SVGEGT. The CDR3 is made up of 18 amino acids. V shed 4 bases, J shed 1 base, and the junction held 11 bases outside the gene matches. CDR3: CASSSLAASGGGTDTQYF. CDR3 DNA: TGTGCCAGCAGTTCCCTCGCAGCGAGCGGGGGGGGCACAGATACGCAGTATTTT.

The V and J genes are TRBV12-3 or TRBV12-4 and TRBJ2-7; tentatively, D is TRBD1 (6 bases). The V end lost 3 bases, the J end lost 2 bases, and 8 bases lay between the germline ends. The CDR3 is 13 amino acids. The CDR3 sequence is CASSFGTPYEQYF. The CDR3 nucleotides read TGTGCCAGCAGTTTCGGGACACCCTACGAGCAGTACTTC.

In DNA form, the CDR3 reads TGTGCCAGCAGCAGCTTAGTTACAGGGGGAGGTGAATACGAGCAGTACTTC. It yields the protein CASSSLVTGGGEYEQYF. The chain couples TRBV7-9 to TRBJ2-7; 8 positions match TRBD1. Trimming at V came to 5 bases and at J to 4 bases, leaving 16 bases not matched to a gene. CDR1 and CDR2 (germline): SEHNR, FQNEAQ (reference sequence). CDR3 length: 17 residues. The full variable domain, its missing parts supplied by reference TRBV7-9 and TRBJ2-7, is DTGVSQNPRHKITKRGQNVTFRCDPISEHNRLYWYRQTLGQGPEFLTYFQNEAQLEKSRLLSDRFSAERPKGSFSTLEIQRTEQGDSAMYLCASSSLVTGGGEYEQYFGPGTRLTVT.

A few counts support this clonotype. The CDR3 loop is CSARARDYSNQPQHF. As DNA, the CDR3 is TGCAGTGCTAGAGCCAGGGATTATAGCAATCAGCCCCAGCATTTT. The V gene is TRBV20-1, the J gene TRBJ1-5; TRBD1 is a possible D gene (5 bases). Trimming stripped 1 base from V and 0 bases from J, with 10 bases between. Germline V gene lookup returns CDR1 DFQATT and CDR2 SNEGSKA (reference sequence). CDR3 size: 15 residues.

The V call is TRBV7-2, the J call TRBJ1-1, with a weak D call TRBD1 (6 bases). Deletions cut 6 bases from V and 5 bases from J, with 13 bases between. The germline V gene encodes CDR1 SGHTA and CDR2 FQGNSA. This CDR3 is built from 13 residues. CDR3 sequence (DNA): TGTGCCAGCAGGGGAGGAGGGGGGACTGAAGCTTTCTTT. It encodes CASRGGGGTEAFF.

Only a few counts were recorded for this clonotype. This chain uses TRBV27 with TRBJ2-2; the D is unclear. This CDR3 contains 15 residues. Trimming left V 5 bases short and J 0 bases short, with 10 bases between. Germline V gene lookup returns CDR1 MNHEY and CDR2 SMNVEV (reference sequence). The CDR3 DNA reads as TGTGCCAGCAGTCGGCGGCAGGCGAACACCGGGGAGCTGTTTTTT. Residues: CASSRRQANTGELFF.

This chain connects TRBV24-1 to TRBJ2-7; D ambiguous. Trimming removed 0 bases at V and 7 bases at J, with 3 bases between. Per the germline V gene, CDR1 is KGHDR and CDR2 is SFDVKD. CDR3 length equals 11 residues. The DNA of the CDR3 is TGTGCCACCAGTGATTTGGAGGAGCAGTACTTC. Translation gives CATSDLEEQYF.

J is TRBJ1-2 and V is TRBV7-2, with D hard to call. Germline V gene sequence: CDR1 SGHTA, CDR2 FQGNSA. This CDR3 contains 14 residues. The ends were cut back, 1 base at V and 4 bases at J, with 10 bases in the middle. CDR3 DNA: TGTGCCAGCAGCTTAGATCGCCCAACCTATGGCTACACCTTC. Residues: CASSLDRPTYGYTF.

This clonotype was seen a handful of times. The chain combines TRBV20-1 with TRBJ1-1; possibly TRBD1 for D (6 bases). The CDR3 is 15 amino acids. CDR1 and CDR2 (germline): DFQATT, SNEGSKA (reference sequence). The germline V and J ends were trimmed by 6 bases and 0 bases, with 17 bases remaining between them. As DNA, the CDR3 is TGCAGTGCCCCCGAGGGGGGTAAGATGAACACTGAAGCTTTCTTT. It specifies CSAPEGGKMNTEAFF.

The rearrangement joins TRBV7-6 to TRBJ2-3; D gene ambiguous. Germline V gene sequence: CDR1 SGHVS, CDR2 FNYEAQ. The CDR3 has 13 residues. Deletions cut 6 bases from V and 1 base from J, with 8 bases between. The CDR3 region is CASSLTGTDTQYF. The CDR3 DNA sequence: TGTGCCAGCAGTCTTACAGGCACAGATACGCAGTATTTT.

The J gene is TRBJ1-5, the V gene TRBV24-1, with D tentatively TRBD1 (5 bases). The germline V gene encodes CDR1 KGHDR and CDR2 SFDVKD. The V end was cut by 4 bases, the J end by 3 bases, with 15 bases between. The CDR3 runs 16 residues. The CDR3 sequence is CATSEPSGFPNQPQHF. The CDR3 DNA reads TGTGCCACCAGTGAGCCCTCAGGGTTCCCCAATCAGCCCCAGCATTTT.

This clonotype was recorded a few times. The V call is TRBV6-2 or TRBV6-3, the J call TRBJ2-7; 7 bases align to TRBD1. CDR1 is MNHEY and CDR2 is SVGEGT in the germline V gene. Unmatched junction bases numbered 9, after V lost 5 bases and J lost 5 bases. The CDR3 spans 14 residues. Here the CDR3 reads CASSAYRGGDEQYF. DNA for the CDR3: TGTGCCAGCAGTGCCTACCGAGGGGGCGACGAGCAGTACTTC.

The chain recombines TRBV7-9 with TRBJ2-7; D tentatively reads TRBD1 or TRBD2 (5 bases each). Germline V gives CDR1 SEHNR, CDR2 FQNEAQ (reference sequence). V was shortened by 4 bases and J by 5 bases, with 15 bases between the two germline ends. The CDR3 consists of 14 residues. CDR3 sequence (DNA): TGTGCCAGCAGCTCGGGACGCCGGAAAGACGAGCAGTACTTC. Its translation: CASSSGRRKDEQYF.